These 14 T cell receptor beta chains came from one sample sequenced in a study of HIV-infected patients and healthy controls. cDNA was made from about 510 ng RNA using alpha and beta constant primers. Alpha and beta chain libraries were made separately by chain-specific third strand synthesis with multiplexing indices. TCRdb redid the calling of the 5' RACE reads with MiXCR, one entry per CDR3 protein. The sample has 15,000 to 20,000 distinct CDR3 sequences; about 8.5% are singletons. Follow-up blood was drawn about 14 weeks, roughly three months, after antiretroviral therapy began. Whole blood was used without fractionation, so all unsorted peripheral T cells were included. The sample was blood, taken during antiretroviral therapy. Every receptor here comes from an adult with HIV infection.

This clonotype appeared many times. V and J are TRBV7-3 and TRBJ2-3, with unresolved D. The CDR3 covers 16 residues. Germline V CDR1 and CDR2: SGHTA, FQGTGA. Trimming pared 1 base from V and 0 bases from J, leaving 11 bases between. The CDR3 loop reads CASSLNDWYSTDTQYF. CDR3 nucleotides: TGTGCCAGCAGCTTAAATGACTGGTACAGCACAGATACGCAGTATTTT.

This clonotype came up many times. The J gene is TRBJ2-1, the V gene TRBV7-3; D gene ambiguous. The CDR3 covers 13 residues. Germline-derived CDR1 and CDR2 are SGHTA and FQGTGA. V was cut by 4 bases and J by 7 bases, with 11 bases left in between. The CDR3 protein is CASSSEPGNEQFF. The CDR3 DNA reads TGTGCCAGCAGCTCTGAACCTGGAAATGAGCAGTTCTTC.

This clonotype counts as medium-sized. Written as DNA, the CDR3 is TGTGCCAGCAGTTACTCAGGGGTAGGACAGCCCCAGCATTTT. Its translation: CASSYSGVGQPQHF. The J gene is TRBJ1-5, the V gene TRBV6-5; D is possibly TRBD1 (5 bases). CDR1 and CDR2 from the germline V gene are MNHEY and SVGAGI. The CDR3 runs to 14 residues. V was shortened by 0 bases and J by 7 bases, with 10 bases between the two germline ends.

The sample holds many counts of this clonotype. The chain links TRBV7-9 to TRBJ2-5; 7 nucleotides agree with TRBD1. This CDR3 has 14 residues. The germline gives CDR1 SEHNR, CDR2 FQNEAQ (reference sequence). Germline trimming cut 4 bases from V and 1 base from J; bases unmatched to any gene: 3. CDR3 amino acids: CASSSRDSQETQYF. CDR3 coding DNA: TGTGCCAGCAGCTCCCGGGACAGCCAAGAGACCCAGTACTTC.

This clonotype was found many times. The CDR3 sequence is CSVGRQEAFF. The CDR3 DNA reads TGCAGTGTCGGGAGACAGGAAGCTTTCTTT. The V call is TRBV20-1, the J call TRBJ1-1; TRBD1 is a possible D gene (5 bases). The CDR3 has 10 amino acids. V was pared by 7 bases and J by 8 bases, with 11 bases between. Germline assignment: CDR1 DFQATT and CDR2 SNEGSKA (reference sequence).

This clonotype was counted at least ten times. V usage is TRBV7-9 and J usage is TRBJ2-1; either TRBD1 or TRBD2 may supply D (5 bases each). V lost 3 bases, J lost 5 bases, and 14 bases lay in between. The germline V gene encodes CDR1 SEHNR and CDR2 FQNEAQ (reference sequence). The CDR3 is made up of 15 amino acids. The CDR3 nucleotides read TGTGCCAGCAGCTTTGAGCTGGGGGTACACAATGAGCAGTTCTTC. It specifies CASSFELGVHNEQFF.

Ten or more counts support this clonotype. The chain joins TRBV28 to TRBJ1-5, with D perhaps TRBD1 (5 bases). Germline assignment: CDR1 MDHEN and CDR2 SYDVKM. The V gene lost 2 bases and the J gene lost 2 bases, with 7 bases spanning the gap. The CDR3 has 14 residues. In DNA form, the CDR3 reads TGTGCCAGCAGTTTACAGGGTCGCAATCAGCCCCAGCATTTT. Amino acid sequence: CASSLQGRNQPQHF.

This clonotype was seen many times. The chain joins TRBV7-9 to TRBJ2-3; no clear D gene. V was clipped by 1 base and J by 3 bases, with 5 bases between them. The CDR3 length is 13 residues. CDR1 and CDR2 from the germline V gene are SEHNR and FQNEAQ (reference sequence). CDR3 sequence (DNA): TGTGCCAGCAGCTTAGGTACAACAGATACGCAGTATTTT. Its translation is CASSLGTTDTQYF.

This clonotype has at least ten counts. The chain has TRBV11-3 and TRBJ1-1; a possible D gene is TRBD1 (5 bases). Germline assignment: CDR1 SGHNT and CDR2 YENEEA. The CDR3 is 13 amino acids. The V and J ends lost 6 bases and 5 bases respectively, with 13 bases between them. CDR3 DNA: TGTGCCAGCAGTCGGGGTTGGGGGACTGAAGCTTTCTTT. It yields the protein CASSRGWGTEAFF.

This clonotype was recorded at least ten times. The chain has TRBV15 and TRBJ2-4; D is uncertain. Trimming removed 5 bases from V and 1 base from J, with 12 bases in between. The CDR3 sequence is 15 residues long. Germline V gives CDR1 LNHNV, CDR2 YYDKDF (reference sequence). The CDR3 here is CATSPDSRAKNIQYF. The CDR3 DNA reads TGTGCCACCAGCCCTGATTCTAGGGCCAAAAACATTCAGTACTTC.

This clonotype came up many times. The genes are TRBV20-1 and TRBJ2-2, with 11 nucleotides matching TRBD1. V gave up 2 bases and J gave up 6 bases; unmatched junction bases: 5. CDR3 length equals 15 residues. Per the germline V gene, CDR1 is DFQATT and CDR2 is SNEGSKA (reference sequence). Written as DNA, the CDR3 is TGCAGTGCTAGACCTCCGGGACAGGGGGCCGGGGAGCTGTTTTTT. Protein sequence: CSARPPGQGAGELFF.

This clonotype occurred many times. The chain uses TRBV29-1 and TRBJ2-1, with D hard to call. Trimming took off 7 bases at V and 2 bases at J, with 18 bases between the two ends. This CDR3 is 15 amino acids long. CDR1 SQVTM and CDR2 ANQGSEA come from the germline V gene. The CDR3 region is CSAPKGISPYNEQFF. CDR3 in DNA: TGCAGCGCCCCCAAAGGGATTAGCCCCTACAATGAGCAGTTCTTC.

The gene calls are TRBV21-1 and TRBJ2-7; TRBD2 is taken as the D call from the table, unchecked against the DNA. TRBV21-1 is a listed pseudogene. The CDR3 contains 11 residues. CDR3 coding DNA: TGTGCCCACAAGTCCGGGGGCGAGCAGTACTTC. It specifies CAHKSGGEQYF.

This clonotype was picked up many times. The gene calls are TRBV6-2 or TRBV6-3 and TRBJ1-1; no clear D. The germline CDR1 and CDR2 sequences are MNHEY and SVGEGT. Trimming stripped 3 bases from V and 6 bases from J, with 8 bases between. The CDR3 has 12 residues. DNA of the CDR3: TGTGCCAGCAGTTATCCCCGCCCTGAAGCTTTCTTT. This sequence encodes CASSYPRPEAFF.